A selection of T cell receptor beta chains follows, all from one sample in a study of neurological immune-mediated disorders. In TCRdb, the 5' RACE reads were re-called with MiXCR into one record per CDR3 protein. The sample records about 65,000 distinct CDR3 sequences, approximately 4.1% being singletons. The sample consisted of PBMCs. Every receptor here comes from a man aged 45 to 65 with multiple sclerosis. Both conserved end residues are trimmed from each CDR3. A D gene is named only where the DNA matches it firmly.

V: TRBV20-1; J: TRBJ2-5; D: NA; CDR3: SARAKGTGTETQY
V: TRBV28; J: TRBJ1-2; D: TRBD1; CDR3: ASSAPGQGPPNYGYT
V: TRBV5-1; J: TRBJ1-3; D: NA; CDR3: ASSFSGSQTSSGNTIY
V: TRBV5-1; J: TRBJ1-2; D: TRBD1; CDR3: ASSPRTGAYGYT
V: TRBV20-1; J: TRBJ2-5; D: NA; CDR3: SASVGKQETQY
V: TRBV7-8; J: TRBJ2-2; D: TRBD1; CDR3: ASSLAYRGNTGELF
V: TRBV4-1; J: TRBJ1-2; D: NA; CDR3: ASSQDLGKPNYGYT
V: TRBV5-6; J: TRBJ2-1; D: NA; CDR3: ASSFPGYNEQF
V: TRBV29-1; J: TRBJ1-1; D: NA; CDR3: SVDPPRQPNTEAF
V: TRBV7-2; J: TRBJ2-4; D: TRBD1; CDR3: ASSLAPGQGDIQY
V: TRBV6-5; J: TRBJ2-7; D: NA; CDR3: ASSYSEGQFYEQY
V: TRBV11-2; J: TRBJ1-2; D: NA; CDR3: ASSLGYTGRSNYGYT
V: TRBV6-5; J: TRBJ2-2; D: TRBD2; CDR3: ASSPTTSGGAGGELF
V: TRBV9; J: TRBJ2-1; D: TRBD2; CDR3: ASSGRLAGGLGSNEQF